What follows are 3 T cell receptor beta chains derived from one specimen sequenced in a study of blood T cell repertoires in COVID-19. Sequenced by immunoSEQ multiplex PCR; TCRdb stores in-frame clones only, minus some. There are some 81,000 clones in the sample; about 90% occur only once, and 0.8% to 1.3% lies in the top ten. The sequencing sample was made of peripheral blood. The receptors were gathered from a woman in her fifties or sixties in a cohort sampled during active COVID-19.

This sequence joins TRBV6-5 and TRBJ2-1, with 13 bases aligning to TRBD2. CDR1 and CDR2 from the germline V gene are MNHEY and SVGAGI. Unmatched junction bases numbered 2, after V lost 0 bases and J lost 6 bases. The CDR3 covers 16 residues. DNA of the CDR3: TGTGCCAGCAGTTACTCGAGACTAGCGGGAGGCAATGAGCAGTTCTTC. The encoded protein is CASSYSRLAGGNEQFF.

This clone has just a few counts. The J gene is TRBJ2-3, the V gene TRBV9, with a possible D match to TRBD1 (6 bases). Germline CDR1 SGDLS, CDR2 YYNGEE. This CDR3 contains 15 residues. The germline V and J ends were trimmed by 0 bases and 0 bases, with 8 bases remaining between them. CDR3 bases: TGTGCCAGCAGCGTAGACGGACAGAGCACAGATACGCAGTATTTT. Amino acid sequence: CASSVDGQSTDTQYF.

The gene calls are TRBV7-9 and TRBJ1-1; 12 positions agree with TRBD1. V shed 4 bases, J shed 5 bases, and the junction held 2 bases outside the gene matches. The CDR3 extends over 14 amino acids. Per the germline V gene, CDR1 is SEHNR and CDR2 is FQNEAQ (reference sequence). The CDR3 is CASSSGQGATEAFF. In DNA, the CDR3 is TGTGCCAGCAGCTCGGGACAGGGGGCAACTGAAGCTTTCTTT.